These 17 T cell receptor beta chains originate from one sample sequenced in a study of OX40 agonist ivuxolimab in advanced cancers. Assay used: immunoSEQ multiplex PCR; TCRdb lists only in-frame clones, some missing. The repertoire includes some 79,000 clones, about 94% of them detected once, and around 0.4% sits in the top ten. This specimen consisted of CD4+ or CD8+ T cells sorted from blood, obtained in a trial of the OX40 agonist ivuxolimab. These receptor sequences come from an adult with an advanced solid tumor such as melanoma, head and neck, liver or kidney cancer.

The gene calls are TRBV2 and TRBJ1-5, with TRBD1 matching 8 bases. CDR3 size: 15 residues. Germline-derived CDR1 and CDR2 are SNHLY and FYNNEI. The V segment lost 3 bases and the J segment 10 bases; nucleotides outside the gene matches: 11. This CDR3 is CASSDFGQGAFPQHF. The DNA of the CDR3 is TGTGCCAGCAGTGATTTCGGCCAGGGGGCATTCCCCCAGCATTTT.

CDR3 residues: CGTLGGEKLFF. The CDR3 DNA is TGTGGTACCCTTGGGGGCGAAAAACTGTTTTTT. The J gene is TRBJ1-4, the V gene TRBV28, with D perhaps matching TRBD1 (6 bases). CDR1 is MDHEN and CDR2 is SYDVKM in the germline V gene. The CDR3 loop spans 11 amino acids.

This clone is a singleton in its sample. The gene calls are TRBV7-8 and TRBJ2-7; the D gene is possibly TRBD2 (6 bases). Germline V gives CDR1 SGHVS, CDR2 FQNEAQ. V lost 5 bases to trimming and J lost 3 bases, with 14 bases between them. The CDR3 is 14 residues long. The CDR3 DNA is TGTGCCAGCAGCCCCGGGACTGAGATCTACGAGCAGTACTTC. Translation gives CASSPGTEIYEQYF.

This clone showed up just once. The chain links TRBV7-6 to TRBJ2-5; maybe TRBD1 (6 bases). CDR1 and CDR2 (germline): SGHVS, FNYEAQ. With 3 bases removed from V and 2 bases from J, the gap between germline ends came to 7 bases. This CDR3 contains 13 residues. The CDR3 is CASSFGQQETQYF. CDR3 nucleotides: TGTGCCAGCAGCTTTGGACAGCAAGAGACCCAGTACTTC. The full variable domain, in which reference TRBV7-6 and TRBJ2-5 provide the parts outside the CDR3, is GAGVSQSPRYKVTKRGQDVALRCDPISGHVSLYWYRQALGQGPEFLTYFNYEAQQDKSGLPNDRFSAERPEGSISTLTIQRTEQRDSAMYRCASSFGQQETQYFGPGTRLLVL.

This chain connects TRBV12-1 to TRBJ2-3; the listed D gene, TRBD2, was not tested against the DNA. TRBV12-1 is a pseudogene locus. The CDR3 consists of 15 residues. In DNA, the CDR3 is TGTGCCAGCAGCTTTAGCGGGTCTAGCACAGATACGCAGTATTTT. The encoded protein is CASSFSGSSTDTQYF.

The genes are TRBV18 and TRBJ2-5; D gene unclear. The CDR3 is made up of 13 amino acids. Trimming removed 3 bases from V and 1 base from J, with 6 bases in between. The germline V gene encodes CDR1 KGHSH and CDR2 LQKENI. CDR3 in amino acids: CASSPEAQETQYF. As DNA, the CDR3 is TGTGCCAGCTCACCCGAGGCCCAAGAGACCCAGTACTTC.

The rearrangement uses TRBV30 and TRBJ2-1; 7 positions agree with TRBD2. The J segment lost 2 bases and the V segment lost 2 bases, leaving 9 bases of the junction unmatched. CDR1 and CDR2 from the germline V gene are GTSNPN and SVGIG (reference sequence). There are 16 residues in the CDR3. DNA for the CDR3: TGTGCCTGGAGTCCCCCCATAGCGGGCACCTACAATGAGCAGTTCTTC. Amino acids: CAWSPPIAGTYNEQFF.

V is TRBV4-1 and J is TRBJ2-7; 8 bases are a match to TRBD1. After removal of 4 bases from V and 5 bases from J, the junction contained 10 bases not matched to a gene. Germline V gene sequence: CDR1 MGHRA, CDR2 YSYEKL. The CDR3 sequence is 15 residues long. CDR3 sequence (DNA): TGCGCCAGCAGCCGCTCGGACAGGGCCTTCGACGAGCAGTACTTC. Translating it yields CASSRSDRAFDEQYF.

This chain uses TRBV5-8 with TRBJ1-4; D remains ambiguous. V lost 4 bases, J lost 7 bases, and 8 bases lay in between. Germline CDR1 SGHTS, CDR2 YDEGEE. This CDR3 region has 12 residues. For the CDR3, the DNA is TGTGCCAGCAGCCCCCGAAGTGAAAAACTGTTTTTT. Residues: CASSPRSEKLFF.

The V call is TRBV19, the J call TRBJ2-7, with 9 bases matching TRBD2. The germline V gene has CDR1 LNHDA and CDR2 SQIVND (reference sequence). The length of the CDR3 is 15 residues. With V trimmed by 3 bases and J by 0 bases, 3 bases remained unmatched. The CDR3 protein is CASSILAGSSYEQYF. CDR3 coding DNA: TGTGCCAGTAGTATCCTAGCGGGGAGCTCCTACGAGCAGTACTTC.

The rearrangement uses TRBV27 and TRBJ1-1; D perhaps matches TRBD1 (6 bases). V dropped 5 bases and J dropped 11 bases, with 18 bases sitting between them. CDR1 and CDR2 (germline): MNHEY, SMNVEV (reference sequence). The CDR3 consists of 13 residues. The CDR3 DNA reads as TGTGCCAGCAGTCCCGGACAGAACCGGGGGGCTTTCTTT. Amino acids: CASSPGQNRGAFF.

The V gene is TRBV19, the J gene TRBJ2-5, with D perhaps matching TRBD1 (5 bases). Trimming stripped 3 bases from V and 1 base from J, with 9 bases between. Per germline, CDR1 LNHDA and CDR2 SQIVND (reference sequence). The CDR3 is made up of 14 amino acids. The CDR3 nucleotides read TGTGCCAGTAGTATTCAGGGCCCCCAAGAGACCCAGTACTTC. It yields the protein CASSIQGPQETQYF.

The V gene is TRBV19, the J gene TRBJ1-2, with 7 positions matching TRBD1. The V and J ends lost 7 bases and 4 bases, in that order; junction bases with no gene match: 6. The CDR3 loop spans 13 amino acids. CDR1 is LNHDA, CDR2 SQIVND, per germline (reference sequence). CDR3 sequence (DNA): TGTGCCAGTACGGACAGGCCGCTCTATGGCTACACCTTC. Its translation is CASTDRPLYGYTF. Filled out from reference TRBV19 and TRBJ1-2, the complete variable domain reads DGGITQSPKYLFRKEGQNVTLSCEQNLNHDAMYWYRQDPGQGLRLIYYSQIVNDFQKGDIAEGYSVSREKKESFPLTVTSAQKNPTAFYLCASTDRPLYGYTFGSGTRLTVV.

V and J are TRBV6-5 and TRBJ1-3; 8 bases map to TRBD1. The CDR3 extends over 13 amino acids. With 6 bases clipped from V and 9 bases from J, the junction kept 7 bases outside the gene matches. Germline CDR1 and CDR2: MNHEY and SVGAGI. The CDR3 DNA reads TGTGCCAGCAGAGAGGGACAGGCGGGCACCATATATTTT. It translates to CASREGQAGTIYF.

The chain has TRBV6-5 and TRBJ2-7; D is uncertain. Germline-derived CDR1 and CDR2 are MNHEY and SVGAGI. The CDR3 consists of 12 residues. V lost 0 bases and J lost 5, with 5 bases in between. CDR3 in amino acids: CASSYSSHEQYF. CDR3 DNA sequence: TGTGCCAGCAGTTACTCTTCCCACGAGCAGTACTTC.

The chain recombines TRBV6-1 with TRBJ2-3; D is ambiguous. V was trimmed by 1 base and J by 1 base, leaving 6 bases between them. Germline-derived CDR1 and CDR2 are MNHNS and SASEGT. This CDR3 has 14 residues. This CDR3 reads CASSEGSGTDTQYF. The CDR3 DNA sequence: TGTGCCAGCAGTGAAGGTTCCGGCACAGATACGCAGTATTTT.

The V call is TRBV7-9, the J call TRBJ1-1; D may be TRBD1 (5 bases). This CDR3 is built from 15 residues. Looked up from germline, CDR1 is SEHNR and CDR2 is FQNEAQ (reference sequence). V was shortened by 5 bases and J by 0 bases, with 13 bases between the two germline ends. The CDR3 DNA follows: TGTGCCAGCAGCCCCCCAGGGAACATGAACACTGAAGCTTTCTTT. Translated, it gives CASSPPGNMNTEAFF.